The 21 T cell receptor beta chains presented below share a single source sample, sequenced in a study of T cells after yellow fever vaccination. TCRdb re-called the 5' RACE reads through MiXCR, storing one row per CDR3 protein. The data show about 400,000 distinct CDR3 sequences, 6.2% seen once. The starting material was PBMCs, obtained 5 days after the yellow fever booster vaccination. The receptors shown here come from a man aged 25-45 years who received the YFV17D yellow fever vaccine.

The V call is TRBV7-3, the J call TRBJ2-1; D is tentatively TRBD1 or TRBD2 (6 bases each). Per the germline V gene, CDR1 is SGHTA and CDR2 is FQGTGA. The CDR3 extends over 17 amino acids. V lost 1 base, J lost 6 bases, and 19 bases lay in between. The CDR3 coding sequence is TGTGCCAGCAGCTTAAGAGGAGGGGGGCCACGGATCAATGAGCAGTTCTTC. Protein product: CASSLRGGGPRINEQFF. The complete variable domain, with remaining parts taken from reference TRBV7-3 and TRBJ2-1, reads GAGVSQTPSNKVTEKGKYVELRCDPISGHTALYWYRQSLGQGPEFLIYFQGTGAADDSGLPNDRFFAVRPEGSVSTLKIQRTERGDSAVYLCASSLRGGGPRINEQFFGPGTRLTVL.

This clonotype was picked up a small number of times. The chain has TRBV6-1 and TRBJ1-2; 10 positions agree with TRBD1. In germline, CDR1 is MNHNS, CDR2 SASEGT. This CDR3 is built from 16 residues. Trimming at V came to 2 bases and at J to 3 bases, leaving 6 bases not matched to a gene. CDR3 sequence reads: CASSEISGQGYYGYTF. For the CDR3, the DNA is TGTGCCAGCAGTGAAATTTCGGGACAGGGGTACTATGGCTACACCTTC.

Only a few counts were recorded for this clonotype. V is TRBV12-3 or TRBV12-4 and J is TRBJ2-2; no clear D gene. This CDR3 is built from 14 residues. The V gene lost 2 bases and the J gene lost 5 bases, with 9 bases spanning the gap. The CDR3 region is CASSLLATTGELFF. CDR3 bases: TGTGCCAGCAGTTTATTGGCAACGACCGGGGAGCTGTTTTTT.

This chain joins TRBV6-5 and TRBJ2-1; D gene unclear. CDR1 and CDR2 (germline): MNHEY, SVGAGI. CDR3 size: 13 residues. The V end was cut by 6 bases, the J end by 5 bases, with 11 bases between. This CDR3 reads CASSLPANNEQFF. The CDR3 DNA follows: TGTGCCAGCAGCTTACCGGCGAACAATGAGCAGTTCTTC.

This clonotype was picked up many times. The chain couples TRBV4-3 to TRBJ2-7; 7 bases align to TRBD1. Germline V CDR1 and CDR2: LGHNA, YSLEER. V trimming: 3 bases; J trimming: 4 bases; junction bases outside the gene matches: 6. There are 14 residues in the CDR3. The CDR3 DNA follows: TGCGCCAGCAGCCACCGGGACAGTGAGTACGAGCAGTACTTC. Residues: CASSHRDSEYEQYF.

In nucleotides, the CDR3 is TGTGCCAGCAGCCAAATTAGCGGGAGCACCGGGGAGCTGTTTTTT. Its protein is CASSQISGSTGELFF. This chain connects TRBV7-2 to TRBJ2-2; TRBD2 aligns across 9 bases. After removal of 5 bases from V and 4 bases from J, the junction contained 5 bases not matched to a gene. CDR3 length equals 15 residues. CDR1 is SGHTA and CDR2 is FQGNSA in the germline V gene.

J is TRBJ2-7 and V is TRBV5-5, with 9 nucleotides matching TRBD1. Unmatched junction bases numbered 8, after V lost 4 bases and J lost 3 bases. The CDR3 extends over 15 amino acids. Germline CDR1 SGHKS, CDR2 YYEKEE (reference sequence). The CDR3 protein is CASSANRGPLYEQYF. CDR3 in DNA: TGTGCCAGCAGCGCTAACAGGGGGCCCCTCTACGAGCAGTACTTC.

This clonotype was observed many times. The chain combines TRBV10-3 with TRBJ2-7, with 8 bases lining up with TRBD2. The trim removed 9 bases at V and 5 bases at J, leaving 15 bases unmatched. The length of the CDR3 is 15 residues. Germline lookup yields CDR1 ENHRY and CDR2 SYGVKD. CDR3 bases: TGTGCCATGCGGGGGGCCGGCCCGGGGGCGCACGAGCAGTACTTC. Protein sequence: CAMRGAGPGAHEQYF.

This clonotype showed up many times. The V call is TRBV28, the J call TRBJ1-2; D remains ambiguous. Germline V lookup: CDR1 MDHEN, CDR2 SYDVKM. Trimming removed 1 base from V and 9 bases from J, with 18 bases in between. The CDR3 has 15 amino acids. In DNA form, the CDR3 reads TGTGCCAGCAGTTTATCTAGGACCAGGCCCCCGCGCTACACCTTC. Protein product: CASSLSRTRPPRYTF.

The chain has TRBV12-3 or TRBV12-4 and TRBJ1-1, with D possibly TRBD1 on 6 matching bases. V was trimmed by 1 base and J by 4 bases, leaving 16 bases between them. This CDR3 contains 16 residues. The CDR3 is CASSLDVGGAGTEAFF. CDR3 DNA sequence: TGTGCCAGCAGTTTAGATGTGGGGGGCGCCGGCACTGAAGCTTTCTTT.

The rearrangement uses TRBV30 and TRBJ2-3; 9 bases fit TRBD1. After removal of 3 bases from V and 0 bases from J, the junction contained 7 bases not matched to a gene. Germline V gene lookup returns CDR1 GTSNPN and CDR2 SVGIG (reference sequence). CDR3 length: 16 amino acids. The CDR3 nucleotides are TGTGCCTGGAGCCTAAGGGGACAGGGTAGCACAGATACGCAGTATTTT. Translated, it gives CAWSLRGQGSTDTQYF.

The gene calls are TRBV20-1 and TRBJ2-2, with D unresolved. Germline values: CDR1 DFQATT, CDR2 SNEGSKA (reference sequence). The V end was cut by 1 base, the J end by 7 bases, with 19 bases between. The CDR3 has 16 residues. The CDR3 DNA reads as TGCAGTGCTAGAGCAAATCGACAAGTGCGCGGCGGGGAGCTGTTTTTT. Translated, it gives CSARANRQVRGGELFF.

The sample holds a few counts of this clonotype. V is TRBV5-1 and J is TRBJ1-1; perhaps TRBD1 as D (6 bases). The germline V and J ends were trimmed by 2 bases and 0 bases, with 11 bases remaining between them. The CDR3 runs 15 residues. The germline gives CDR1 SGHRS, CDR2 YFSETQ. The CDR3 region has the DNA TGCGCCAGCAGCTTAGAGACAGGATTGAACACTGAAGCTTTCTTT. This gives the protein CASSLETGLNTEAFF.

The chain joins TRBV20-1 to TRBJ1-2; no firm D call. CDR3 size: 12 residues. The V end lost 7 bases, the J end lost 0 bases, and 9 bases lay between the germline ends. From germline, CDR1 is DFQATT and CDR2 SNEGSKA (reference sequence). The CDR3 sequence is CSVQQSNYGYTF. CDR3 DNA: TGCAGTGTTCAGCAGTCTAACTATGGCTACACCTTC.

This clonotype has only a few counts. The chain couples TRBV18 to TRBJ1-3; no clear D gene. Germline V gene sequence: CDR1 KGHSH, CDR2 LQKENI. Deletions cut 1 base from V and 0 bases from J, with 7 bases between. This CDR3 is built from 15 residues. The CDR3 spells CASSPLTNSGNTIYF. The DNA for the CDR3 is TGTGCCAGCTCACCACTAACAAACTCTGGAAACACCATATATTTT.

This chain joins TRBV10-3 and TRBJ2-6; no reliable D call. From germline, CDR1 is ENHRY and CDR2 SYGVKD. The CDR3 has 14 residues. Trimming left V 6 bases short and J 0 bases short, with 6 bases between. In nucleotides, the CDR3 is TGTGCCATCAGAAGCTCCTCTGGGGCCAACGTCCTGACTTTC. This translates into CAIRSSSGANVLTF.

There are many counts of this clonotype. The genes are TRBV5-1 and TRBJ2-2; no definite D call. The V end was cut by 1 base, the J end by 2 bases, with 6 bases between. The CDR3 is 14 residues long. Germline V gives CDR1 SGHRS, CDR2 YFSETQ. The CDR3 loop is CASSLNLNTGELFF. The CDR3, as DNA: TGCGCCAGCAGCTTGAACTTAAACACCGGGGAGCTGTTTTTT.

This clonotype was observed at least ten times. The rearrangement links TRBV20-1 to TRBJ2-5, with TRBD2 matching 8 bases. The junction had 10 bases not matched to a gene; V was cut back by 6 bases and J by 1 base. There are 15 residues in the CDR3. Germline lookup yields CDR1 DFQATT and CDR2 SNEGSKA (reference sequence). CDR3 nucleotide sequence: TGCAGTGCCACGAACCTCGGGGGGGTCCAAGAGACCCAGTACTTC. Translated: CSATNLGGVQETQYF.

In its sample, this clonotype was seen many times. V gene TRBV28 combines with J gene TRBJ2-7; 7 bases fit TRBD1. The germline V gene has CDR1 MDHEN and CDR2 SYDVKM. This CDR3 has 11 residues. Unmatched junction bases numbered 4, after V lost 10 bases and J lost 4 bases. This CDR3 is CATSGGYEQYF. CDR3 nucleotides: TGTGCCACCTCAGGGGGTTACGAGCAGTACTTC.

This clonotype was recorded a few times. The V gene is TRBV28, the J gene TRBJ2-7, with 10 bases matching TRBD1. After removal of 6 bases from V and 3 bases from J, the junction contained 8 bases not matched to a gene. CDR3 length: 15 amino acids. CDR1 and CDR2 (germline): MDHEN, SYDVKM. The CDR3 loop reads CASRTPGQGRYEQYF. The CDR3 DNA follows: TGTGCCAGCAGAACACCGGGACAGGGGCGCTACGAGCAGTACTTC.

This chain uses TRBV4-3 with TRBJ2-2; D call uncertain. The V gene's germline CDR1 is LGHNA and CDR2 YSLEER. Trimming removed 0 bases from V and 1 base from J, with 6 bases in between. This CDR3 region has 15 residues. The CDR3 sequence is CASSQDSRNTGELFF. The CDR3 region has the DNA TGCGCCAGCAGCCAAGATAGCAGGAACACCGGGGAGCTGTTTTTT.